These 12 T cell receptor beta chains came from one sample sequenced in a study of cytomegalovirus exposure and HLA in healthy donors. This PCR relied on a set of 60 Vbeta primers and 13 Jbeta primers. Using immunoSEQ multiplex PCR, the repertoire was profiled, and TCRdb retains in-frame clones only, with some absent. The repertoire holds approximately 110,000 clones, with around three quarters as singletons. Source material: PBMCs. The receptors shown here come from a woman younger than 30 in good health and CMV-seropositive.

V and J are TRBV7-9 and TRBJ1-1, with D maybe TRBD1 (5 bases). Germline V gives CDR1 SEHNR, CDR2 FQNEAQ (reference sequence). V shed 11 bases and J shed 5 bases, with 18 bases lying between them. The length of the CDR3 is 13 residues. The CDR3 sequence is CAHNRKTGTEAFF. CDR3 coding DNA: TGTGCCCACAACAGGAAAACAGGAACTGAAGCTTTCTTT.

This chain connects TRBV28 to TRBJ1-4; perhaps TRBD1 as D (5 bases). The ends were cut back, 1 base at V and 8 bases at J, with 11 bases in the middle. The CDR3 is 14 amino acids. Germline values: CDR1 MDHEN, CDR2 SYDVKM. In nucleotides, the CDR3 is TGTGCCAGCAGTTTATCCAGGGAATCAGAAAAACTGTTTTTT. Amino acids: CASSLSRESEKLFF. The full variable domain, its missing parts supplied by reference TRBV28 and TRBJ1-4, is DVKVTQSSRYLVKRTGEKVFLECVQDMDHENMFWYRQDPGLGLRLIYFSYDVKMKEKGDIPEGYSVSREKKERFSLILESASTNQTSMYLCASSLSRESEKLFFGSGTQLSVL.

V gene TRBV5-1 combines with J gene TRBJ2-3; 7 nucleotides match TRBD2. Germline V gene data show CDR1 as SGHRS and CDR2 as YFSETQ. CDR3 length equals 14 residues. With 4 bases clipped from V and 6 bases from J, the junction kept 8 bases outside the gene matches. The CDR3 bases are TGCGCCAGCAGCCCGTTAGCGGGTGGGGATACGCAGTATTTT. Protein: CASSPLAGGDTQYF.

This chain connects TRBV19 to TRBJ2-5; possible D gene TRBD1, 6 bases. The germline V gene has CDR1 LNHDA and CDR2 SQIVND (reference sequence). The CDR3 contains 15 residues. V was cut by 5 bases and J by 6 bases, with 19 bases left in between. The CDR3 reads CASSFTGTYGKTQYF. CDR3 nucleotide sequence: TGTGCCAGTAGTTTTACAGGGACATACGGGAAGACCCAGTACTTC.

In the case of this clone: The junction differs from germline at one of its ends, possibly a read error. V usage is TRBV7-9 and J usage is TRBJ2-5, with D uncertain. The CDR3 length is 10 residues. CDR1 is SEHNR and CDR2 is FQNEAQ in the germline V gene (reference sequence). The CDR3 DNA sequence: TGTTCCAGCGCTAGGGAGACCCAGTACTTC. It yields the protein CSSARETQYF. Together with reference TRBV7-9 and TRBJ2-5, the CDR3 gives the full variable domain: DTGVSQNPRHKITKRGQNVTFRCDPISEHNRLYWYRQTLGQGPEFLTYFQNEAQLEKSRLLSDRFSAERPKGSFSTLEIQRTEQGDSAMYLCSSARETQYFGPGTRLLVL.

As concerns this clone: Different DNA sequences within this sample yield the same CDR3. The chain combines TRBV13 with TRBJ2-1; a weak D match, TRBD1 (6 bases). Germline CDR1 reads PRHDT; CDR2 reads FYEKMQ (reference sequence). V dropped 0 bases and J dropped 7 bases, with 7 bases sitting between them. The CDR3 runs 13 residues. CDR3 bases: TGTGCCAGCAGCTTAGGAAGGGGGAATGAGCAGTTCTTC. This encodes CASSLGRGNEQFF. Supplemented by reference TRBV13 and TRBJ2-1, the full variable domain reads AAGVIQSPRHLIKEKRETATLKCYPIPRHDTVYWYQQGPGQDPQFLISFYEKMQSDKGSIPDRFSAQQFSDYHSELNMSSLELGDSALYFCASSLGRGNEQFFGPGTRLTVL.

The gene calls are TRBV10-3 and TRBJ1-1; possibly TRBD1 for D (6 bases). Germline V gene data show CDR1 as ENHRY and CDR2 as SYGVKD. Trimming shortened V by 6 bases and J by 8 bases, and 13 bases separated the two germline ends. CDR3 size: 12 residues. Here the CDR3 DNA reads TGTGCCATCAGACAATATGGACAGGAAGCTTTCTTT. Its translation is CAIRQYGQEAFF.

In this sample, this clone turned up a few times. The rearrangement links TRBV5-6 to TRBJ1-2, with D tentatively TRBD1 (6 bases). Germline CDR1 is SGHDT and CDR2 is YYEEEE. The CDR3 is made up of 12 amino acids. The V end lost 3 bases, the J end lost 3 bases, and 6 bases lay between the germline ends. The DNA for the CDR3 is TGTGCCAGCAGCTGGGGGCACTATGGCTACACCTTC. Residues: CASSWGHYGYTF.

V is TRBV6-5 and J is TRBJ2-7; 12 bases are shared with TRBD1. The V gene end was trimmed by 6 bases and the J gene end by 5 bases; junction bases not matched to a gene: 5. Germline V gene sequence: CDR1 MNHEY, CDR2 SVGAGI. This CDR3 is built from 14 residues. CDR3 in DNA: TGTGCCAGCAGCCCGGGACAGGGGGCCAACGAGCAGTACTTC. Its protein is CASSPGQGANEQYF.

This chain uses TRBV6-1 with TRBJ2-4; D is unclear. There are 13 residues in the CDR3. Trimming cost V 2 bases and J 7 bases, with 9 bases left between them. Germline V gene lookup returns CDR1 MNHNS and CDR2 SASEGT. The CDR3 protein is CASSEYAWNIQYF. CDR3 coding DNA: TGTGCCAGCAGTGAATACGCGTGGAACATTCAGTACTTC.

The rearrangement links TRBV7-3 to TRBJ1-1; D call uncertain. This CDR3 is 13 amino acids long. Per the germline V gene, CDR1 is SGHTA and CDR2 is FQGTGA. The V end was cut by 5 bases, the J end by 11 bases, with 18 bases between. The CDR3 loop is CASSPTGFEEAFF. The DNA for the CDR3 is TGTGCCAGCAGCCCCACGGGATTTGAGGAGGCTTTCTTT.

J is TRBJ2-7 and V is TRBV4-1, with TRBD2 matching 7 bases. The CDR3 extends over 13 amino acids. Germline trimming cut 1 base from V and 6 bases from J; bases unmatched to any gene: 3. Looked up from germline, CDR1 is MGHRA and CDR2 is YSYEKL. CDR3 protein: CASSQGLAGEQYF. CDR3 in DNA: TGCGCCAGCAGCCAAGGACTAGCTGGCGAGCAGTACTTC.